Shown below are 30 T cell receptor beta chains from a single sample sequenced in a study of T cells after yellow fever vaccination. TCRdb reprocessed the 5' RACE reads via MiXCR and lists one record per CDR3 protein. The table lists 150,000 or so distinct CDR3 sequences, around 7.2% of them singletons. Here the sequenced sample was CD4+ T cells sorted from PBMCs, taken 4 to 5 days after the first yellow fever vaccination. The receptors were sampled from a man between 18 and 35 years old who received the YFV17D yellow fever vaccine.

There are many counts of this clonotype. The rearrangement uses TRBV5-6 and TRBJ1-2, with a tentative D call TRBD1 (5 bases). The V gene lost 4 bases and the J gene lost 4 bases, with 11 bases spanning the gap. CDR1 SGHDT and CDR2 YYEEEE come from the germline V gene. This CDR3 spans 13 amino acids. The chain's CDR3 is CASSTGGFYGYTF. DNA for the CDR3: TGTGCCAGCAGCACCGGGGGATTCTATGGCTACACCTTC.

This clonotype came up many times. The chain joins TRBV6-5 to TRBJ1-2; D not resolved. The CDR3 contains 12 residues. The V end lost 7 bases, the J end lost 4 bases, and 10 bases lay between the germline ends. Germline V gene lookup returns CDR1 MNHEY and CDR2 SVGAGI. This chain's CDR3 is CASTAPGYGYTF. The DNA of the CDR3 is TGTGCCAGCACGGCCCCTGGCTATGGCTACACCTTC.

This chain joins TRBV12-3 or TRBV12-4 and TRBJ2-4; tentatively, D is TRBD1 or TRBD2 (5 bases each). V lost 5 bases and J lost 6, with 20 bases in between. This CDR3 region has 16 residues. The CDR3 loop is CASSDVSRDRRNIQYF. The DNA of the CDR3 is TGTGCCAGCAGTGACGTCTCCCGGGACCGTCGAAACATTCAGTACTTC.

This clonotype was seen more than once but under ten times. The V call is TRBV4-3, the J call TRBJ1-1; D gene uncertain. CDR1 LGHNA and CDR2 YSLEER come from the germline V gene. This CDR3 comprises 13 residues. Trimming took off 4 bases at V and 1 base at J, with 7 bases between the two ends. CDR3 protein: CASSRNKNTEAFF. The CDR3, as DNA: TGCGCCAGCAGCCGTAACAAGAACACTGAAGCTTTCTTT.

This chain links TRBV20-1 with TRBJ2-3; 8 bases agree with TRBD2. With V trimmed by 5 bases and J by 2 bases, 6 bases remained unmatched. CDR1 DFQATT and CDR2 SNEGSKA come from the germline V gene (reference sequence). CDR3 length: 14 amino acids. CDR3 protein: CSAHGTRPTDTQYF. The CDR3 DNA reads TGCAGTGCTCATGGGACTAGGCCCACAGATACGCAGTATTTT.

The V call is TRBV12-3 or TRBV12-4, the J call TRBJ2-5, with 13 bases fitting TRBD2. V lost 5 bases to trimming and J lost 2 bases; unmatched junction nucleotides: 8. CDR3 length: 17 residues. CDR3 nucleotides: TGTGCCAGCAGTCGACTAGCGGGGGGCGTTATACAAGAGACCCAGTACTTC. Translated: CASSRLAGGVIQETQYF.

This clonotype was counted ten times or more. The V call is TRBV12-3 or TRBV12-4, the J call TRBJ2-5; 9 nucleotides agree with TRBD1. Trimming cost V 10 bases and J 7 bases; bases outside gene matches: 7. This CDR3 has 12 amino acids. The CDR3 DNA is TGTGCCAACAAACAGGGGGCTTTGACCCAGTACTTC. Protein: CANKQGALTQYF.

Only a few counts were recorded for this clonotype. The CDR3 bases are TGCAGTGCTAGCCCCATTCTAGCGGGGGGCCCGACCCAGTACTTC. Residues: CSASPILAGGPTQYF. This chain connects TRBV20-1 to TRBJ2-5, with 11 bases identical to TRBD2. This CDR3 contains 15 residues. Germline V gives CDR1 DFQATT, CDR2 SNEGSKA (reference sequence). Unmatched junction bases numbered 10, after V lost 3 bases and J lost 7 bases.

At least ten counts were recorded for this clonotype. The CDR3 nucleotides read TGCGCCAGCAGCTTGGGAGGGGACAGCCTCTACAATGAGCAGTTCTTC. It codes for CASSLGGDSLYNEQFF. The chain carries TRBV5-1 and TRBJ2-1; 7 nucleotides line up with TRBD1. V was clipped by 0 bases and J by 3 bases; unmatched bases: 6. Germline V CDR1 and CDR2: SGHRS, YFSETQ. The CDR3 has 16 residues.

This clonotype showed up many times. The chain joins TRBV4-3 to TRBJ1-4, with D possibly matching TRBD1 (5 bases). The V end was cut by 0 bases, the J end by 8 bases, with 16 bases between. This CDR3 contains 16 residues. Germline CDR1 and CDR2: LGHNA and YSLEER. The CDR3 sequence is CASSQDRGTQREKLFF. The DNA of the CDR3 is TGCGCCAGCAGCCAAGACCGAGGGACCCAAAGGGAAAAACTGTTTTTT.

This clonotype was seen ten or more times. This chain joins TRBV4-3 and TRBJ1-2, with TRBD1 matching 10 bases. The ends lost 1 base at V and 6 bases at J; junction bases unmatched: 5. From germline, CDR1 is LGHNA and CDR2 YSLEER. The CDR3 length is 15 residues. CDR3 in amino acids: CASSQGTGTGDGYTF. The CDR3 nucleotides read TGCGCCAGCAGCCAAGGGACCGGGACAGGGGATGGCTACACCTTC.

This clonotype was seen repeatedly, ten times or more. The chain carries TRBV9 and TRBJ1-1; D remains ambiguous. This CDR3 is built from 15 residues. Trimming pared 0 bases from V and 4 bases from J, leaving 13 bases between. Germline loops: CDR1 SGDLS, CDR2 YYNGEE. CDR3 in DNA: TGTGCCAGCAGCGTAGGCGGCAGTGCAGGCACTGAAGCTTTCTTT. Protein product: CASSVGGSAGTEAFF.

This clonotype was recorded at least ten times. V is TRBV7-6 and J is TRBJ1-4, with 8 bases identical to TRBD1. The V and J ends lost 2 bases and 4 bases, in that order; junction bases with no gene match: 12. CDR3 length: 18 residues. CDR1 is SGHVS, CDR2 FNYEAQ, per germline. DNA of the CDR3: TGTGCCAGCAGCTTATTGTTACGAGACAGGGGACGTAATGAAAAACTGTTTTTT. It encodes CASSLLLRDRGRNEKLFF.

This clonotype came up many times. The J gene is TRBJ2-5, the V gene TRBV21-1. TRBV21-1 is designated a pseudogene. The CDR3 has 13 residues. Here the CDR3 reads CASSKGQQETQYF. Written as DNA, the CDR3 is TGTGCCAGCAGCAAAGGCCAGCAAGAGACCCAGTACTTC.

The sample holds a few counts of this clonotype. This chain joins TRBV5-1 and TRBJ2-1; 8 nucleotides align to TRBD1. Looked up from germline, CDR1 is SGHRS and CDR2 is YFSETQ. J was trimmed by 10 bases and V by 4 bases; bases with no gene match: 10. CDR3 size: 14 residues. CDR3 in DNA: TGCGCCAGCAGCCCAGGGGACAGGACGGGGGAGCAGTTCTTC. This translates into CASSPGDRTGEQFF.

This clonotype was detected many times. This chain connects TRBV7-2 to TRBJ2-3; TRBD2 matches at 10 bases. V shed 6 bases and J 2 bases; nucleotides not matched to a gene: 2. CDR1 is SGHTA, CDR2 FQGNSA, per germline. This CDR3 is 14 amino acids long. In nucleotides, the CDR3 is TGTGCCAGCAGGGGACTAGCGAACACAGATACGCAGTATTTT. This codes for CASRGLANTDTQYF.

This chain joins TRBV5-4 and TRBJ2-5; TRBD1 aligns across 7 bases. This CDR3 comprises 14 residues. Germline CDR1 is SGHNT and CDR2 is YYREEE (reference sequence). Trimming at V came to 0 bases and at J to 3 bases, leaving 2 bases not matched to a gene. The CDR3 DNA reads as TGTGCCAGCAGCTTGGAACAGGGGAAAGAGACCCAGTACTTC. Its protein product is CASSLEQGKETQYF. Filled out from reference TRBV5-4 and TRBJ2-5, the complete variable domain reads ETGVTQSPTHLIKTRGQQVTLRCSSQSGHNTVSWYQQALGQGPQFIFQYYREEENGRGNFPPRFSGLQFPNYSSELNVNALELDDSALYLCASSLEQGKETQYFGPGTRLLVL.

The table lists this clonotype with many counts. This rearrangement joins TRBV12-3 or TRBV12-4 to TRBJ1-6; possible D gene TRBD1, 6 bases. CDR3 size: 15 residues. The germline V and J ends were trimmed by 2 bases and 8 bases, with 13 bases remaining between them. In nucleotides, the CDR3 is TGTGCCAGCAGTTTACGCGGGGGCGAACATTCACCCCTCCACTTT. Translating gives CASSLRGGEHSPLHF.

The V call is TRBV7-9, the J call TRBJ1-1; D unresolved. CDR1 is SEHNR and CDR2 is FQNEAQ in the germline V gene (reference sequence). Trimming shortened V by 4 bases and J by 3 bases, and 9 bases separated the two germline ends. The CDR3 has 13 residues. The CDR3 bases are TGTGCCAGCAGCTCAAACACCTACACTGAAGCTTTCTTT. Translation gives CASSSNTYTEAFF.

Only a few counts were recorded for this clonotype. The V and J genes are TRBV4-2 and TRBJ1-3, with D tentatively TRBD1 (5 bases). The CDR3 extends over 16 amino acids. V dropped 1 base and J dropped 0 bases, with 10 bases sitting between them. In germline, CDR1 is LGHNA, CDR2 YNFKEQ. The chain's CDR3 is CASSQGPRDSGNTIYF. The CDR3 nucleotides read TGTGCCAGCAGCCAAGGACCCAGGGACTCTGGAAACACCATATATTTT.

This clonotype was seen only a few times. J is TRBJ2-3 and V is TRBV11-3; D is possibly TRBD2 (5 bases). The CDR3 runs 12 residues. CDR1 is SGHNT, CDR2 YENEEA, per germline. Trimming left V 5 bases short and J 6 bases short, with 9 bases between. The CDR3: CASSPTGDTQYF. DNA of the CDR3: TGTGCCAGCAGCCCAACGGGGGATACGCAGTATTTT.

Many counts were recorded for this clonotype. The chain recombines TRBV27 with TRBJ1-2, with a weak D call TRBD1 (5 bases). With 6 bases removed from V and 8 bases from J, the gap between germline ends came to 19 bases. Germline CDR1 is MNHEY and CDR2 is SMNVEV (reference sequence). The CDR3 runs 14 residues. CDR3 residues: CASRGTEGRGGYTF. The DNA of the CDR3 is TGTGCCAGCAGAGGGACCGAGGGCCGGGGGGGCTACACCTTC.

This clonotype appeared many times. The rearrangement joins TRBV5-1 to TRBJ2-3, with 8 bases matching TRBD2. J gave up 6 bases and V 0 bases, and 9 bases lay outside the gene matches. Germline CDR1 is SGHRS and CDR2 is YFSETQ. The CDR3 sequence is 16 residues long. The CDR3 here is CASSLAGGGPVDTQYF. DNA of the CDR3: TGCGCCAGCAGCTTGGCCGGCGGGGGGCCCGTGGATACGCAGTATTTT.

This clonotype was counted many times. The V call is TRBV20-1, the J call TRBJ2-1; weak D call: TRBD2 (6 bases). CDR3 length equals 13 residues. The germline V and J ends were trimmed by 5 bases and 9 bases, with 17 bases remaining between them. Germline CDR1 reads DFQATT; CDR2 reads SNEGSKA (reference sequence). Here the CDR3 DNA reads TGCAGTGCTGAACCGGGGGTAGGAAGTGAGCAGTTCTTC. It specifies CSAEPGVGSEQFF.

This clonotype was counted ten times or more. The J gene is TRBJ2-3, the V gene TRBV5-1, with 10 bases matching TRBD2. The CDR3 is made up of 16 amino acids. With V trimmed by 4 bases and J by 1 base, 6 bases remained unmatched. Looked up from germline, CDR1 is SGHRS and CDR2 is YFSETQ. The CDR3, as DNA: TGCGCCAGCAGCCTTAGCGGGGGGCTTGGCACAGATACGCAGTATTTT. It codes for CASSLSGGLGTDTQYF. The variable domain in full, completed from reference TRBV5-1 and TRBJ2-3, reads KAGVTQTPRYLIKTRGQQVTLSCSPISGHRSVSWYQQTPGQGLQFLFEYFSETQRNKGNFPGRFSGRQFSNSRSEMNVSTLELGDSALYLCASSLSGGLGTDTQYFGPGTRLTVL.

V gene TRBV20-1 combines with J gene TRBJ1-1; D ambiguous. Trimming cost V 5 bases and J 3 bases, with 16 bases left between them. Germline V gene data show CDR1 as DFQATT and CDR2 as SNEGSKA (reference sequence). This CDR3 contains 14 residues. CDR3 protein: CSAPRSGADTEAFF. As DNA, the CDR3 is TGCAGTGCTCCCCGTTCCGGTGCGGACACTGAAGCTTTCTTT.

This clonotype showed up many times. The chain uses TRBV4-2 and TRBJ2-3; no clear D. Germline CDR1 LGHNA, CDR2 YNFKEQ. The CDR3 consists of 13 residues. The V gene lost 5 bases and the J gene lost 4 bases, with 10 bases spanning the gap. The CDR3 loop reads CASSARRPDTQYF. In DNA form, the CDR3 reads TGTGCCAGCAGCGCGCGGAGACCAGATACGCAGTATTTT.

The rearrangement links TRBV6-1 to TRBJ1-1; D ambiguous. The germline V and J ends were trimmed by 3 bases and 6 bases, with 20 bases remaining between them. The CDR3 contains 16 residues. Germline CDR1 and CDR2: MNHNS and SASEGT. The CDR3 sequence: CASSDGKRYGRAEAFF. CDR3 DNA sequence: TGTGCCAGCAGTGACGGGAAACGCTACGGTCGCGCTGAAGCTTTCTTT.

The table lists this clonotype with many counts. The chain links TRBV5-5 to TRBJ2-1; possible D gene TRBD2, 6 bases. The length of the CDR3 is 17 residues. Germline loops: CDR1 SGHKS, CDR2 YYEKEE (reference sequence). Trimming removed 2 bases from V and 7 bases from J, with 22 bases in between. The CDR3 loop is CASSFSGGAGLINEQFF. As DNA, the CDR3 is TGTGCCAGCAGCTTCTCCGGAGGGGCAGGCTTAATTAATGAGCAGTTCTTC.

This clonotype was picked up many times. CDR3 in amino acids: CASSLLYGNTEAFF. Written as DNA, the CDR3 is TGTGCCAGCAGCTTATTGTACGGGAACACTGAAGCTTTCTTT. This chain links TRBV11-2 with TRBJ1-1; D is unresolved. This CDR3 spans 14 amino acids. CDR1 is SGHAT and CDR2 is FQNNGV in the germline V gene. The germline V and J ends were trimmed by 2 bases and 1 base, with 8 bases remaining between them.